A single sample is the source of the 24 T cell receptor beta chains below, sequenced in a study of regulatory T cells in long-lasting Graves disease. Sequencing libraries for TCR beta were prepared with iRepertoire HTBI primers and Arm-PCR of CDR3 regions. TCRdb fed the multiplex PCR reads into MiXCR, producing one record per CDR3 protein. The data show 450,000 to 600,000 distinct CDR3 sequences, roughly 13% seen once. Time point given: newly diagnosed GD, antithyroid drugs for less than 3 months. From RNA extracted from PBMCs, the TCR library was made. The data were also submitted as part of a second study, on T cells in Graves' hyperthyroidism and ophthalmopathy.

The material sequenced was peripheral blood mononuclear cells (PBMCs), taken at new diagnosis, from a patient treated with antithyroid drugs. Receptors originate from a man aged 30 to 39 with Graves disease.

There are many counts of this clonotype. This chain joins TRBV30 and TRBJ2-7; 11 bases agree with TRBD2. Germline CDR1 and CDR2: GTSNPN and SVGIG (reference sequence). This CDR3 region has 14 residues. V was clipped by 3 bases and J by 6 bases; unmatched bases: 7. Here the CDR3 reads CAWSGGLAGGEQYF. CDR3 DNA sequence: TGTGCCTGGAGCGGTGGTCTAGCGGGGGGCGAGCAGTACTTC.

Of note for this clonotype: A read error may explain this, as a much larger clone is one base away. This chain joins TRBV29-1 and TRBJ2-7, with D hard to call. V lost 0 bases to trimming and J lost 3 bases, with 21 bases between them. The V gene's germline CDR1 is SQVTM and CDR2 ANQGSEA. The CDR3 spans 17 residues. CDR3: CSVEDSAADGPGYEQYF. The DNA of the CDR3 is TGCAGCGTTGAAGATTCGGCCGCTGATGGGCCCGGCTACGAGCAGTACTTC.

In its sample, this clonotype was seen a few times. The chain links TRBV5-1 to TRBJ1-4, with TRBD1 matching over 8 bases. The CDR3 loop spans 14 amino acids. Trimming at V came to 4 bases and at J to 5 bases, leaving 4 bases not matched to a gene. Germline CDR1 is SGHRS and CDR2 is YFSETQ. CDR3 coding DNA: TGCGCCAGCAGCAAAGGGACAGGAAATGAAAAACTGTTTTTT. Its protein product is CASSKGTGNEKLFF.

This clonotype was observed many times. The rearrangement joins TRBV27 to TRBJ2-3; no reliable D call. V lost 7 bases to trimming and J lost 2 bases, with 10 bases between them. This CDR3 spans 13 amino acids. Germline V gene sequence: CDR1 MNHEY, CDR2 SMNVEV (reference sequence). This CDR3 is CASTQQYTDTQYF. In DNA form, the CDR3 reads TGTGCCAGCACCCAGCAATACACAGATACGCAGTATTTT.

This clonotype was found a few times. The rearrangement uses TRBV20-1 and TRBJ2-3; 7 positions agree with TRBD2. V lost 5 bases and J lost 2; bases outside the gene matches: 7. Germline V gene lookup returns CDR1 DFQATT and CDR2 SNEGSKA (reference sequence). The CDR3 runs to 14 residues. The CDR3: CSARTGTNTDTQYF. The CDR3 nucleotides are TGCAGTGCTCGAACCGGGACTAACACAGATACGCAGTATTTT.

This clonotype occurred a few times. The chain uses TRBV20-1 and TRBJ1-3; tentative D call: TRBD1 (5 bases). The ends were cut back, 3 bases at V and 4 bases at J, with 13 bases in the middle. Germline values: CDR1 DFQATT, CDR2 SNEGSKA (reference sequence). This CDR3 region has 14 residues. Here the CDR3 DNA reads TGCAGTGCTAGTTGGCAGGGAGGGGGAAACACCATATATTTT. Encoded protein: CSASWQGGGNTIYF.

The chain recombines TRBV30 with TRBJ2-7, with unresolved D. Germline loops: CDR1 GTSNPN, CDR2 SVGIG (reference sequence). This CDR3 contains 12 residues. Between the trimmed V and J ends, which lost 2 bases and 4 bases, there was a span of 9 bases. In nucleotides, the CDR3 is TGTGCCTGGAGTTCCGAGGTGTACGAGCAGTACTTC. Translated, it gives CAWSSEVYEQYF.

This clonotype came up many times. The chain combines TRBV2 with TRBJ2-1; TRBD2 is a possible D gene (6 bases). V was trimmed by 3 bases and J by 6 bases, leaving 9 bases between them. Per the germline V gene, CDR1 is SNHLY and CDR2 is FYNNEI. The CDR3 sequence is 13 residues long. CDR3: CASSEGSGNEQFF. The CDR3 bases are TGTGCCAGCAGTGAGGGTAGCGGCAATGAGCAGTTCTTC. Full variable domain (outside the CDR3, taken from reference TRBV2 and TRBJ2-1): EPEVTQTPSHQVTQMGQEVILRCVPISNHLYFYWYRQILGQKVEFLVSFYNNEISEKSEIFDDQFSVERPDGSNFTLKIRSTKLEDSAMYFCASSEGSGNEQFFGPGTRLTVL.

The rearrangement uses TRBV19 and TRBJ2-7, with 9 bases that match TRBD2. This CDR3 is 14 amino acids long. CDR1 LNHDA and CDR2 SQIVND come from the germline V gene (reference sequence). V was clipped by 4 bases and J by 5 bases; unmatched bases: 6. The CDR3: CASSKEREADEQYF. DNA for the CDR3: TGTGCCAGTAGTAAGGAGCGGGAGGCTGACGAGCAGTACTTC.

The table lists this clonotype with many counts. The rearrangement links TRBV12-3 or TRBV12-4 to TRBJ2-7; the D is unclear. V dropped 4 bases and J dropped 4 bases, with 8 bases sitting between them. CDR3 length: 12 amino acids. The DNA of the CDR3 is TGTGCCAGCAGTTCCCTTCTGTACGAGCAGTACTTC. Translation gives CASSSLLYEQYF.

The V call is TRBV29-1, the J call TRBJ2-2; D might be TRBD1 (6 bases). Germline CDR1 is SQVTM and CDR2 is ANQGSEA. This CDR3 contains 16 residues. With 3 bases removed from V and 4 bases from J, the gap between germline ends came to 18 bases. CDR3 region: CSVELGAGVPTGELFF. CDR3 nucleotides: TGCAGCGTTGAGTTGGGGGCAGGGGTCCCCACCGGGGAGCTGTTTTTT.

Note on this clonotype: A single base is all that separates this from a far larger clone, so a read error is likely. This sequence joins TRBV27 and TRBJ2-3, with 16 bases fitting TRBD2. Per germline, CDR1 MNHEY and CDR2 SMNVEV (reference sequence). The CDR3 sequence is 16 residues long. CDR3 nucleotides: TGTGCCAGCTCTCCGGGACTAGCGGGAGGGACAGATACGCGGTATTTT. Translated: CASSPGLAGGTDTRYF.

Worth noting for this clonotype: This may arise from a read error, as a much more abundant clone is one base away. This sequence joins TRBV2 and TRBJ2-1, with 13 bases aligning to TRBD2. Germline V gene lookup returns CDR1 SNHLY and CDR2 FYNNEI. The CDR3 is 15 residues long. Unmatched junction bases numbered 7, after V lost 4 bases and J lost 10 bases. The CDR3, as DNA: TGTGCCAGCAGTGTTTCCGGACTAGCGGGAGTCGAGCAGTTCTTC. Its translation is CASSVSGLAGVEQFF.

A few counts support this clonotype. The genes are TRBV6-5 and TRBJ2-7, with 7 positions matching TRBD2. Trimming at V came to 2 bases and at J to 3 bases, leaving 10 bases not matched to a gene. The CDR3 runs 16 residues. Germline V CDR1 and CDR2: MNHEY, SVGAGI. CDR3 sequence (DNA): TGTGCCAGCAGTTACGTCGGGGGAGGGCGAATCTACGAGCAGTACTTC. Amino acids: CASSYVGGGRIYEQYF.

CDR3 bases: TGTGCCAGCTCACCATCGGAGTCTTGGGTTTCGAACCATGGCTACACCTTC. Translation: CASSPSESWVSNHGYTF. The chain recombines TRBV18 with TRBJ1-2; D uncertain. V was pared by 2 bases and J by 6 bases, with 22 bases between. Germline V lookup: CDR1 KGHSH, CDR2 LQKENI. The CDR3 length is 17 residues.

This clonotype was recorded at least ten times. The genes are TRBV5-1 and TRBJ2-7; TRBD1 agrees at 8 bases. Germline V CDR1 and CDR2: SGHRS, YFSETQ. The V segment lost 2 bases and the J segment 5 bases; nucleotides outside the gene matches: 6. This CDR3 has 14 residues. The DNA of the CDR3 is TGCGCCAGCAGCTTAGACAGGGGAGGTAACGAGCAGTACTTC. Translating gives CASSLDRGGNEQYF.

The rearrangement uses TRBV15 and TRBJ2-6; D is undetermined. This CDR3 spans 18 amino acids. The ends were cut back, 0 bases at V and 0 bases at J, with 12 bases in the middle. Germline CDR1 LNHNV, CDR2 YYDKDF (reference sequence). The CDR3 is CATSREDPAFSGANVLTF. CDR3 nucleotides: TGTGCCACCAGCAGAGAGGACCCTGCGTTCTCTGGGGCCAACGTCCTGACTTTC.

The V call is TRBV7-9, the J call TRBJ1-5; D gene unclear. Germline V lookup: CDR1 SEHNR, CDR2 FQNEAQ (reference sequence). CDR3 size: 12 residues. V lost 6 bases to trimming and J lost 6 bases, with 9 bases between them. The CDR3 DNA sequence: TGTGCCAGCAGTTCGACCATTCAGCCCCAGCATTTT. Translating gives CASSSTIQPQHF.

This clonotype was observed many times. This chain joins TRBV7-2 and TRBJ2-7; 8 bases are shared with TRBD2. V gave up 4 bases and J gave up 7 bases; unmatched junction bases: 9. The CDR3 spans 14 residues. Looked up from germline, CDR1 is SGHTA and CDR2 is FQGNSA. CDR3 residues: CASSYSGTTREQYF. The CDR3 coding sequence is TGTGCCAGCAGCTATAGCGGGACCACGAGGGAGCAGTACTTC.

The DNA of the CDR3 is TGCAGTGCTAGAGATTCTGGCAGCGGGAGGATTCCGGGTGAGCAGTTCTTC. This codes for CSARDSGSGRIPGEQFF. The genes are TRBV20-1 and TRBJ2-1, with TRBD2 matching 9 bases. The length of the CDR3 is 17 residues. Germline V gene sequence: CDR1 DFQATT, CDR2 SNEGSKA (reference sequence). Trimming at V came to 0 bases and at J to 9 bases, leaving 15 bases not matched to a gene.

This clonotype was counted ten times or more. J is TRBJ2-1 and V is TRBV24-1, with TRBD2 matching 7 bases. Germline V gives CDR1 KGHDR, CDR2 SFDVKD. V lost 5 bases, J lost 6 bases, and 9 bases stayed unmatched. The CDR3 is made up of 15 amino acids. CDR3 region: CATSVDRDYGNEQFF. The CDR3 DNA follows: TGTGCCACCAGTGTTGACCGGGACTACGGCAATGAGCAGTTCTTC.

This chain joins TRBV20-1 and TRBJ1-2; tentatively, D is TRBD1 (6 bases). The CDR3 runs 13 residues. V lost 0 bases, J lost 7 bases, and 12 bases lay in between. Germline CDR1 DFQATT, CDR2 SNEGSKA (reference sequence). CDR3 DNA sequence: TGCAGTGCTAGAGACTCCGGGACACCTGGCTACACCTTC. Translating gives CSARDSGTPGYTF.

V gene TRBV5-1 combines with J gene TRBJ2-4, with TRBD2 matching over 10 bases. The CDR3 length is 16 residues. Germline loops: CDR1 SGHRS, CDR2 YFSETQ. V gave up 5 bases and J gave up 0 bases; unmatched junction bases: 5. The CDR3 DNA sequence: TGCGCCAGCAGTCTAGCGGGAGCCCCAGCCAAAAACATTCAGTACTTC. Protein: CASSLAGAPAKNIQYF. Supplemented by reference TRBV5-1 and TRBJ2-4, the full variable domain reads KAGVTQTPRYLIKTRGQQVTLSCSPISGHRSVSWYQQTPGQGLQFLFEYFSETQRNKGNFPGRFSGRQFSNSRSEMNVSTLELGDSALYLCASSLAGAPAKNIQYFGAGTRLSVL.

V is TRBV5-1 and J is TRBJ2-5; TRBD2 agrees at 9 bases. Germline V CDR1 and CDR2: SGHRS, YFSETQ. The CDR3 contains 15 residues. J was trimmed by 5 bases and V by 0 bases; bases with no gene match: 5. The CDR3 DNA is TGCGCCAGCAGCTTGGGTCCTAGCGGGGATGAGACCCAGTACTTC. Translated: CASSLGPSGDETQYF. Drawing the rest from reference TRBV5-1 and TRBJ2-5, the complete variable domain is KAGVTQTPRYLIKTRGQQVTLSCSPISGHRSVSWYQQTPGQGLQFLFEYFSETQRNKGNFPGRFSGRQFSNSRSEMNVSTLELGDSALYLCASSLGPSGDETQYFGPGTRLLVL.